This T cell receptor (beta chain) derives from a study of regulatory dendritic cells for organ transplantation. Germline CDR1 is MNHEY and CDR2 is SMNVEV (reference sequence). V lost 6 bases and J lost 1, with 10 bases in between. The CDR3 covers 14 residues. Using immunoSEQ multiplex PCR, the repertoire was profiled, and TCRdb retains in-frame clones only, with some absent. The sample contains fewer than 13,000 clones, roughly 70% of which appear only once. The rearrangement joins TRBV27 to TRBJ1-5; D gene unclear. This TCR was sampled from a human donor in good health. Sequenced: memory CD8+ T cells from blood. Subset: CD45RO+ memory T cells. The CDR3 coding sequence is TGTGCCAGCAGATCGGCCGGAAGCAATCAGCCCCAGCATTTT. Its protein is CASRSAGSNQPQHF.